A few counts support the clone carrying this T cell receptor beta chain. Amplification of TCR beta CDR3 regions was performed using RNA transcripts as template. The TCR CDR3 was amplified in a first-round RT-PCR using the HTBI primer set. MiXCR, applied by TCRdb to the multiplex PCR reads, yields one record per CDR3 protein. The sample records 560,000 or so distinct CDR3 sequences, 15% to 20% being singletons. The data are from a study of T cells in Graves' hyperthyroidism and ophthalmopathy. Germline-derived CDR1 and CDR2 are SGHDT and YYEEEE. V gave up 1 base and J gave up 4 bases; unmatched junction bases: 7. The CDR3 covers 16 residues.

The TCR was taken from a man aged 40-55 years with Graves' ophthalmopathy. Sequencing was done on a sample of blood. The gene calls are TRBV5-6 and TRBJ2-5, with TRBD2 identical over 10 bases. The CDR3 loop reads CASSLRSGGAAETQYF. DNA of the CDR3: TGTGCCAGCAGCTTGCGAAGCGGGGGGGCCGCAGAGACCCAGTACTTC.